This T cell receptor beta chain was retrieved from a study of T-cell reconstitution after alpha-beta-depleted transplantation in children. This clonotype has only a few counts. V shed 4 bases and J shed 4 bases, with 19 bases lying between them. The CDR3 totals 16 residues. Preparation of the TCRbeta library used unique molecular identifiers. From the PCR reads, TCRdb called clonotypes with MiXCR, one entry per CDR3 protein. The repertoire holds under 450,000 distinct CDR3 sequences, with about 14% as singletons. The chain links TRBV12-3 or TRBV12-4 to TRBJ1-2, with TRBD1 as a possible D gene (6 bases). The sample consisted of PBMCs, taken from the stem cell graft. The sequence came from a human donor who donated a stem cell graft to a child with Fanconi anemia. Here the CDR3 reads CASSSPNRARGYGYTF. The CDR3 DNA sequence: TGTGCCAGCAGTTCGCCCAACAGGGCGCGAGGCTATGGCTACACCTTC.